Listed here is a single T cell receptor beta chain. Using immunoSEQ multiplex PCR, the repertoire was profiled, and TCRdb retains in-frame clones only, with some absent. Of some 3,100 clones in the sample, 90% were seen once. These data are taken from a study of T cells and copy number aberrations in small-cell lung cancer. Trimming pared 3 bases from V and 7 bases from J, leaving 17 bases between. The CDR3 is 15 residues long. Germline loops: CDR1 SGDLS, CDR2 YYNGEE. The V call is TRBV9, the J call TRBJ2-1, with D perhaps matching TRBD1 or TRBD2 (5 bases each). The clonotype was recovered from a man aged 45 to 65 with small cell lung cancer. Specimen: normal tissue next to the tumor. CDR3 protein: CASSEGRTKGNEQFF. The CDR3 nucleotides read TGTGCCAGCAGCGAGGGACGAACGAAGGGGAATGAGCAGTTCTTC.